This entry concerns a single TCR beta chain. The data were obtained in a study of blood T cell repertoires in COVID-19. CDR3 length equals 16 residues. Germline CDR1 and CDR2: MNHNS and SASEGT. The trim removed 3 bases at V and 1 base at J, leaving 8 bases unmatched. Under the authors' procedure: Reference gene primer amplification in the assay estimated nucleated cell counts. Data came from immunoSEQ multiplex PCR; TCRdb stores just in-frame clones and leaves some out. That table is the source of V, J and clone size, and D and trimming were worked out from the DNA. This table holds about 16,000 clones, around 88% found once.

What was sequenced was peripheral blood. The source is a human donor in a cohort sampled during active COVID-19. The gene calls are TRBV6-1 and TRBJ1-2; 7 bases align to TRBD1. The chain's CDR3 is CASSEGDRADNYGYTF. CDR3 nucleotide sequence: TGTGCCAGCAGTGAGGGAGACAGGGCTGATAACTATGGCTACACCTTC.